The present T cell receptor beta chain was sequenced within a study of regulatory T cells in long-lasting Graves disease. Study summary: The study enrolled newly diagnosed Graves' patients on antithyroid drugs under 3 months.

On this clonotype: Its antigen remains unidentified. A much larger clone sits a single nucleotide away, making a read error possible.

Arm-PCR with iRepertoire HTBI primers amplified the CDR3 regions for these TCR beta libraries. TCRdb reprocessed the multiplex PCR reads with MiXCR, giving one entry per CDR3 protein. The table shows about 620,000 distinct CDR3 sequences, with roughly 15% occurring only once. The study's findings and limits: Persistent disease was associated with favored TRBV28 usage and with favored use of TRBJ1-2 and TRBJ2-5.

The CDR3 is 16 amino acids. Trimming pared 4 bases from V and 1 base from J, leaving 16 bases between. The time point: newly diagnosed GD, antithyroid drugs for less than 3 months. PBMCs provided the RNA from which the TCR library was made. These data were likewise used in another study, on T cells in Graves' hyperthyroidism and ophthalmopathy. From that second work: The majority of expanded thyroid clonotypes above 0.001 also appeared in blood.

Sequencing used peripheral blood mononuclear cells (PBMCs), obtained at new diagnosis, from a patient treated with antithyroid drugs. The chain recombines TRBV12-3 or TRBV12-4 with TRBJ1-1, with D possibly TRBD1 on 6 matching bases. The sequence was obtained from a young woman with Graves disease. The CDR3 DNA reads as TGTGCCAGCAGTTCCCCGGGGGCGCAGGGGAACACTGAAGCTTTCTTT. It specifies CASSSPGAQGNTEAFF.